This entry lists 14 T cell receptor beta chains sequenced from one sample in a study of T cell repertoires in cytomegalovirus infection. MiXCR, applied by TCRdb to the reads, yields one record per CDR3 protein. The sample lists a few hundred thousand distinct CDR3 sequences; roughly 17% were seen once. The sequenced material came from PBMCs. The receptors were gathered from a human donor in good health (CMV status not recorded). Some clones in this sample may be carry-over from other donors' samples.

The sample holds a few counts of this clonotype. The junction differs from germline at one of its ends, possibly a read error. The chain couples TRBV7-7 to TRBJ2-5, with 11 bases fitting TRBD1. The CDR3 is made up of 15 amino acids. The germline V gene encodes CDR1 SSHAT and CDR2 FNYEAQ (reference sequence). Written as DNA, the CDR3 is TGTGCTAGCAGCTTAGGGACAGGGGGCCAAGAGACCCAGTACTTC. Its protein is CASSLGTGGQETQYF. The complete variable domain, with remaining parts taken from reference TRBV7-7 and TRBJ2-5, reads GAGVSQSPRYKVTKRGQDVTLRCDPISSHATLYWYQQALGQGPEFLTYFNYEAQPDKSGLPSDRFSAERPEGSISTLTIQRTEQRDSAMYRCASSLGTGGQETQYFGPGTRLLVL.

The chain is built from TRBV12-3 or TRBV12-4 and TRBJ2-1; D not certain. V was cut by 0 bases and J by 10 bases, with 10 bases left in between. This CDR3 spans 13 amino acids. The CDR3 coding sequence is TGTGCCAGCAGTTTAGCCGCCATCCCGGAGCAGTTCTTC. Translating gives CASSLAAIPEQFF.

This clonotype was seen more than once but under ten times. This rearrangement joins TRBV28 to TRBJ1-2; D unresolved. The CDR3 spans 13 residues. Germline V gene data show CDR1 as MDHEN and CDR2 as SYDVKM. Trimming took 2 bases from V and 8 from J, leaving 12 bases between them. The CDR3 bases are TGTGCCAGCAGTTTACAGTGGGAGCGGGGCTACACCTTC. This codes for CASSLQWERGYTF.

This clonotype showed up just a few times. The chain is built from TRBV25-1 and TRBJ1-1; no definite D call. The CDR3 is made up of 13 amino acids. From germline, CDR1 is MGHDK and CDR2 SYGVNS. Deletions cut 5 bases from V and 1 base from J, with 8 bases between. The CDR3 protein is CASSWSENTEAFF. DNA of the CDR3: TGTGCCAGCAGTTGGTCGGAGAACACTGAAGCTTTCTTT.

This chain joins TRBV13 and TRBJ2-5, with D possibly being TRBD2 (7 bases). This CDR3 has 14 amino acids. Trimming removed 5 bases from V and 4 bases from J, with 14 bases in between. Germline V gene sequence: CDR1 PRHDT, CDR2 FYEKMQ (reference sequence). Here the CDR3 DNA reads TGTGCCAGCAGCGTTGCGGGGGCTAGAGAGACCCAGTACTTC. Protein product: CASSVAGARETQYF.

This chain links TRBV19 with TRBJ1-2; 7 bases fit TRBD1. Germline V gives CDR1 LNHDA, CDR2 SQIVND (reference sequence). V gave up 4 bases and J gave up 5 bases; unmatched junction bases: 7. The CDR3 runs to 14 residues. The CDR3 sequence: CASSSRTGDYGYTF. The CDR3 DNA follows: TGTGCCAGTAGTAGCCGGACAGGAGATTATGGCTACACCTTC.

Only a few counts were recorded for this clonotype. The V call is TRBV11-3, the J call TRBJ2-2; 8 bases align to TRBD1. This CDR3 has 15 amino acids. Germline trimming cut 4 bases from V and 1 base from J; bases unmatched to any gene: 2. Germline values: CDR1 SGHNT, CDR2 YENEEA. In DNA, the CDR3 is TGTGCCAGCAGCTCAGGGACAGGGAACACCGGGGAGCTGTTTTTT. This translates into CASSSGTGNTGELFF. Filled out from reference TRBV11-3 and TRBJ2-2, the complete variable domain reads EAGVVQSPRYKIIEKKQPVAFWCNPISGHNTLYWYLQNLGQGPELLIRYENEEAVDDSQLPKDRFSAERLKGVDSTLKIQPAELGDSAVYLCASSSGTGNTGELFFGEGSRLTVL.

This clonotype was seen many times. The rearrangement uses TRBV7-9 and TRBJ2-7; a possible D gene is TRBD1 (6 bases). In germline, CDR1 is SEHNR, CDR2 FQNEAQ (reference sequence). CDR3 length: 13 residues. The germline V and J ends were trimmed by 4 bases and 0 bases, with 7 bases remaining between them. The CDR3 DNA follows: TGTGCCAGCAGCTCGGACAGCTCCTACGAGCAGTACTTC. The encoded protein is CASSSDSSYEQYF.

The chain links TRBV29-1 to TRBJ2-1, with D possibly TRBD1 on 5 matching bases. Per the germline V gene, CDR1 is SQVTM and CDR2 is ANQGSEA. V lost 7 bases to trimming and J lost 0 bases, with 10 bases between them. The CDR3 is 13 amino acids. The CDR3 coding sequence is TGCAGCGCTGACAGAAGCTCCTACAATGAGCAGTTCTTC. This sequence encodes CSADRSSYNEQFF.

This chain connects TRBV19 to TRBJ1-1; TRBD1 might be the D (5 bases). The CDR3 consists of 16 residues. Trimming left V 6 bases short and J 3 bases short, with 20 bases between. Germline assignment: CDR1 LNHDA and CDR2 SQIVND (reference sequence). CDR3 sequence: CASRTGARTSHTEAFF. The CDR3 DNA sequence: TGTGCCAGTAGGACCGGGGCCCGGACGTCCCACACTGAAGCTTTCTTT.

This chain links TRBV2 with TRBJ1-3; D gene ambiguous. CDR3 size: 16 residues. V dropped 4 bases and J dropped 0 bases, with 13 bases sitting between them. Germline V gene data show CDR1 as SNHLY and CDR2 as FYNNEI. CDR3 sequence reads: CASSVGRSLSGNTIYF. As DNA, the CDR3 is TGTGCCAGCAGTGTTGGTCGGTCGCTCTCTGGAAACACCATATATTTT.

A word on this clonotype: A read error may account for a junction end that differs from germline. The rearrangement links TRBV10-3 to TRBJ1-3; D remains ambiguous. The CDR3 has 12 amino acids. Germline loops: CDR1 ENHRY, CDR2 SYGVKD. The CDR3 region has the DNA TGTGCCATCAGGAGACCTGGAAACACCATATGTTTT. It codes for CAIRRPGNTICF.

V and J are TRBV5-6 and TRBJ1-2; no clear D. The CDR3 spans 12 residues. From germline, CDR1 is SGHDT and CDR2 YYEEEE. Trimming pared 10 bases from V and 6 bases from J, leaving 16 bases between. The CDR3 is CASFGLENGYTF. In DNA, the CDR3 is TGTGCCTCCTTCGGCCTGGAGAATGGCTACACCTTC.

A few counts support this clonotype. V usage is TRBV28 and J usage is TRBJ2-7, with a tentative D call TRBD2 (7 bases). This CDR3 contains 14 residues. Trimming took 7 bases from V and 3 from J, leaving 16 bases between them. In germline, CDR1 is MDHEN, CDR2 SYDVKM. Here the CDR3 reads CASKDGGGVYEQYF. The CDR3 coding sequence is TGTGCCAGCAAGGACGGAGGGGGGGTCTACGAGCAGTACTTC.